These 13 T cell receptor beta chains originate from one sample sequenced in a study of human T cells and chemical hapten exposure. One entry per CDR3 protein, called by TCRdb with MiXCR from the RACE reads. The data show a few hundred thousand distinct CDR3 sequences, approximately 7.5% seen once. Time point meaning: pre-sensitization, week 0. Treatment described: therapeutic diphenylcyclopropenone sensitization with weekly scalp DPC. The source was whole blood, collected in connection with sensitization to the hapten diphenylcyclopropenone (DPC). These receptors came from a young man with alopecia areata. Some clones in this sample may be carry-over from other donors' samples.

The rearrangement links TRBV10-3 to TRBJ2-5; the D gene could be TRBD1 or TRBD2 (6 bases each). V was cut by 0 bases and J by 2 bases, with 16 bases left in between. Germline V gives CDR1 ENHRY, CDR2 SYGVKD. This CDR3 has 17 amino acids. The CDR3, as DNA: TGTGCCATCAGTGAGTCGATGGGGGGCCTGAGTCAAGAGACCCAGTACTTC. It codes for CAISESMGGLSQETQYF.

This clonotype was detected ten times or more. The chain recombines TRBV5-1 with TRBJ2-2; TRBD1 agrees at 8 bases. Per the germline V gene, CDR1 is SGHRS and CDR2 is YFSETQ. This CDR3 has 15 amino acids. Trimming at V came to 2 bases and at J to 7 bases, leaving 7 bases not matched to a gene. The CDR3 nucleotides read TGCGCCAGCAGCTTCCGACAGGGGTTCGGCGGGGAGCTGTTTTTT. Translated, it gives CASSFRQGFGGELFF.

This clonotype was picked up a small number of times. This chain uses TRBV29-1 with TRBJ2-5; D is undetermined. The CDR3 length is 12 residues. Germline CDR1 and CDR2: SQVTM and ANQGSEA. Trimming removed 4 bases from V and 0 bases from J, with 6 bases in between. CDR3 residues: CSVVEYQETQYF. The CDR3 DNA reads as TGCAGCGTTGTGGAGTACCAAGAGACCCAGTACTTC.

Written as DNA, the CDR3 is TGTGCCATCAGTGAGTCGAGTAGCGGGGGCCCAGAGACCCAGTACTTC. As protein: CAISESSSGGPETQYF. This chain joins TRBV10-3 and TRBJ2-5; 9 bases are a match to TRBD2. The CDR3 runs 16 residues. J gave up 4 bases and V 0 bases, and 6 bases lay outside the gene matches. Germline-derived CDR1 and CDR2 are ENHRY and SYGVKD.

Comment on this clonotype: A read error may produce the germline difference seen at one junction end. The chain joins TRBV10-3 to TRBJ2-3; 8 nucleotides line up with TRBD2. CDR3 size: 18 residues. CDR1 ENHRY and CDR2 SYGVKD come from the germline V gene. The chain's CDR3 is CAISGITGRGGSTDTQYF. The CDR3 bases are TGTGCCATAAGTGGTATAACAGGTCGGGGGGGAAGCACAGATACGCAGTATTTT.

This clonotype was seen ten or more times. The rearrangement joins TRBV5-1 to TRBJ1-1; D unresolved. This CDR3 has 14 amino acids. Per germline, CDR1 SGHRS and CDR2 YFSETQ. V lost 7 bases, J lost 3 bases, and 16 bases lay in between. The CDR3 loop reads CASLYLQTYTEAFF. The CDR3 DNA sequence: TGCGCCAGCCTGTATTTACAGACCTACACTGAAGCTTTCTTT.

This clonotype appeared many times. The chain uses TRBV12-3 or TRBV12-4 and TRBJ2-5; TRBD1 aligns across 7 bases. Trimming cost V 8 bases and J 5 bases; bases outside gene matches: 5. The CDR3 runs to 12 residues. The CDR3 DNA sequence: TGTGCCAGCGAAAGACAGGGCGAGACCCAGTACTTC. It yields the protein CASERQGETQYF.

The sample holds a few counts of this clonotype. V and J are TRBV28 and TRBJ2-1; 10 nucleotides align to TRBD2. The CDR3 has 15 residues. Germline CDR1 and CDR2: MDHEN and SYDVKM. The V segment lost 5 bases and the J segment 5 bases; nucleotides outside the gene matches: 6. In DNA, the CDR3 is TGTGCCAGCAGTCCACTAGCGGGGACCCACAATGAGCAGTTCTTC. The encoded protein is CASSPLAGTHNEQFF.

This clonotype was seen only a few times. The CDR3 protein is CASSLDSGRNSPLHF. The CDR3 DNA is TGCGCCAGCAGCTTGGATTCCGGACGGAATTCACCCCTCCACTTT. The V and J genes are TRBV5-1 and TRBJ1-6; no clear D gene. Germline V lookup: CDR1 SGHRS, CDR2 YFSETQ. This CDR3 spans 15 amino acids. Trimming stripped 0 bases from V and 7 bases from J, with 11 bases between.

The J gene is TRBJ1-1, the V gene TRBV6-2 or TRBV6-3; maybe TRBD1 (5 bases). The CDR3 has 15 residues. The V end lost 2 bases, the J end lost 5 bases, and 15 bases lay between the germline ends. The germline V gene has CDR1 MNHEY and CDR2 SVGEGT. The CDR3 region is CASSYKTGWGTEAFF. The CDR3 DNA reads TGTGCCAGCAGTTACAAAACAGGTTGGGGGACTGAAGCTTTCTTT.

This clonotype was counted a few times. V usage is TRBV14 and J usage is TRBJ1-1, with 7 nucleotides matching TRBD1. CDR1 and CDR2 (germline): SGHDN, FVKESK. V trimming: 3 bases; J trimming: 11 bases; junction bases outside the gene matches: 12. The CDR3 loop spans 14 amino acids. The CDR3 loop is CASSHPGTVRKAFF. The CDR3 DNA sequence: TGTGCCAGCAGCCACCCCGGGACAGTTAGGAAGGCTTTCTTT.

This clonotype came up many times. V usage is TRBV12-3 or TRBV12-4 and J usage is TRBJ2-5; no clear D gene. Trimming took 2 bases from V and 1 from J, leaving 5 bases between them. This CDR3 is built from 13 residues. This CDR3 is CASSLRVQETQYF. CDR3 nucleotide sequence: TGTGCCAGCAGTTTAAGAGTCCAAGAGACCCAGTACTTC.

This clonotype turned up a few times. At one boundary the junction diverges from the germline segment, which might be a read error. This chain links TRBV12-3 or TRBV12-4 with TRBJ2-2; TRBD1 might be the D (5 bases). The CDR3 contains 15 residues. The CDR3 region has the DNA TGTGCCAGCAGGTTAGGGGCAGGCTATACCGGGGAGCTGTTTTTT. Translating it yields CASRLGAGYTGELFF.